This entry describes one T cell receptor beta chain. Its antigen is currently unknown. TCRdb processed the 5' RACE reads again and assigns one entry to each CDR3 protein, with no DNA. This repertoire includes some 150,000 distinct CDR3 sequences. This entry is derived from a study of T cells expressing NK-cell markers. Regarding the study as a whole: Four donors showed these clonotypes also leading the CD3+CD56-NKG2C+ fraction. The share of CD8+ T cells held by dominant NKG2C+ clonotypes was 1.0-7.0% in about six donors.

Germline V lookup: CDR1 DFQATT, CDR2 SNEGSKA (reference sequence). This CDR3 is built from 14 residues. The sequence was obtained from a man younger than 35 in good health. The chain joins TRBV20-1 to TRBJ1-5. The sequenced sample was blood T cells: a sorted CD56 or NKG2C T cell subset, CD4+ or CD8+ T cells, or bulk PBMC T cells (not recorded which). This chain's CDR3 is CSAMAGGSNQPQHF.